Below are 25 T cell receptor beta chains sequenced from a single sample in a study of B cell selection in AIRE deficiency. Sorted regulatory T cells were CD4-positive, CD25-high and CD127-low or negative. The repertoire was sequenced with immunoSEQ multiplex PCR; TCRdb's copy has only in-frame clones and lacks some. The table has 4,700 or so clones, about 90% seen once; the top ten hold about 2.9%. The specimen was Tregs sorted from PBMCs. These TCRs come from a human donor with AIRE deficiency.

V usage is TRBV6-6 and J usage is TRBJ2-4, with D possibly called TRBD1 or TRBD2 (5 bases each). The CDR3 is made up of 16 amino acids. Looked up from germline, CDR1 is MNHNY and CDR2 is SVGAGI (reference sequence). V shed 6 bases and J shed 3 bases, with 18 bases lying between them. CDR3 in amino acids: CASRPDWGRGKNIQYF. The CDR3 bases are TGTGCCAGCAGGCCAGATTGGGGGAGAGGCAAAAACATTCAGTACTTC.

The rearrangement joins TRBV7-8 to TRBJ2-1, with 7 positions matching TRBD1. J was trimmed by 9 bases and V by 6 bases; bases with no gene match: 8. CDR3 size: 13 residues. Per the germline V gene, CDR1 is SGHVS and CDR2 is FQNEAQ. Here the CDR3 DNA reads TGTGCCAGCAGTATTACAGGGGACAGTGAGCAGTTCTTC. Its translation is CASSITGDSEQFF.

Only a few counts were recorded for this clone. This chain links TRBV18 with TRBJ2-4; TRBD2 is a possible D gene (5 bases). The CDR3 is 14 residues long. Germline assignment: CDR1 KGHSH and CDR2 LQKENI. With 6 bases removed from V and 7 bases from J, the gap between germline ends came to 16 bases. This chain's CDR3 is CASSPLSGSNIQYF. CDR3 sequence (DNA): TGTGCCAGCTCGCCGCTGTCGGGGTCGAACATTCAGTACTTC.

The V call is TRBV7-2, the J call TRBJ2-5; 8 nucleotides align to TRBD2. V was clipped by 1 base and J by 1 base; unmatched bases: 8. Germline V gene sequence: CDR1 SGHTA, CDR2 FQGNSA. The CDR3 spans 17 residues. CDR3 loop: CASSLVPPGGIQETQYF. In DNA, the CDR3 is TGTGCCAGCAGCTTAGTTCCTCCGGGGGGGATCCAAGAGACCCAGTACTTC.

The chain recombines TRBV11-3 with TRBJ1-5; TRBD1 might be the D (5 bases). Germline-derived CDR1 and CDR2 are SGHNT and YENEEA. Trimming cost V 5 bases and J 3 bases, with 20 bases left between them. This CDR3 spans 17 amino acids. The CDR3 coding sequence is TGTGCCAGCAGCCTCGATAGACGTGGCAGGGACAATCAGCCCCAGCATTTT. Translated: CASSLDRRGRDNQPQHF. The variable domain in full, with the rest retrieved from reference TRBV11-3 and TRBJ1-5, is EAGVVQSPRYKIIEKKQPVAFWCNPISGHNTLYWYLQNLGQGPELLIRYENEEAVDDSQLPKDRFSAERLKGVDSTLKIQPAELGDSAVYLCASSLDRRGRDNQPQHFGDGTRLSIL.

J is TRBJ2-7 and V is TRBV6-5; D remains unclear. The CDR3 spans 13 residues. V lost 2 bases and J 0 bases, leaving 5 bases between the germline ends. The germline V gene encodes CDR1 MNHEY and CDR2 SVGAGI. CDR3 amino acids: CASSYRSSYEQYF. The CDR3 region has the DNA TGTGCCAGCAGTTACAGGAGCTCCTACGAGCAGTACTTC.

By sample fraction, this clone is large. The chain employs TRBV5-5 and TRBJ1-5; D remains unclear. The CDR3 is 15 residues long. The germline V and J ends were trimmed by 2 bases and 2 bases, with 11 bases remaining between them. Germline CDR1 reads SGHKS; CDR2 reads YYEKEE (reference sequence). The CDR3 region is CASSFTILGNQPQHF. In nucleotides, the CDR3 is TGTGCCAGCAGCTTTACAATATTAGGCAATCAGCCCCAGCATTTT.

The chain employs TRBV27 and TRBJ2-7; TRBD1 aligns across 9 bases. V lost 3 bases to trimming and J lost 3 bases; unmatched junction nucleotides: 9. This CDR3 has 16 residues. The germline gives CDR1 MNHEY, CDR2 SMNVEV (reference sequence). CDR3 sequence (DNA): TGTGCCAGCAGTTTGTTTACAGGGGGCGCAGGCTACGAGCAGTACTTC. This sequence encodes CASSLFTGGAGYEQYF.

This clone is a singleton in its sample. The rearrangement uses TRBV6-5 and TRBJ1-1; D perhaps matches TRBD1 (6 bases). This CDR3 is built from 14 residues. V lost 6 bases, J lost 2 bases, and 13 bases lay in between. CDR1 and CDR2 from the germline V gene are MNHEY and SVGAGI. CDR3 region: CASSWTAQNTEAFF. CDR3 bases: TGTGCCAGCAGCTGGACAGCCCAAAACACTGAAGCTTTCTTT.

The CDR3 spells CASSRVSGEPSSNEQFF. In DNA form, the CDR3 reads TGCGCCAGCAGCCGGGTCTCCGGGGAGCCCTCTTCAAATGAGCAGTTCTTC. The rearrangement links TRBV5-1 to TRBJ2-1, with D tentatively TRBD2 (5 bases). The V gene lost 4 bases and the J gene lost 7 bases, with 24 bases spanning the gap. CDR1 and CDR2 (germline): SGHRS, YFSETQ. This CDR3 is 17 amino acids long. The full variable domain, with the rest looked up from reference TRBV5-1 and TRBJ2-1, is KAGVTQTPRYLIKTRGQQVTLSCSPISGHRSVSWYQQTPGQGLQFLFEYFSETQRNKGNFPGRFSGRQFSNSRSEMNVSTLELGDSALYLCASSRVSGEPSSNEQFFGPGTRLTVL.

The chain employs TRBV15 and TRBJ2-3; D gene uncertain. The CDR3 is 16 residues long. CDR1 and CDR2 (germline): LNHNV, YYDKDF (reference sequence). V lost 1 base, J lost 0 bases, and 11 bases lay in between. CDR3 sequence reads: CATSRGWSGSTDTQYF. In DNA form, the CDR3 reads TGTGCCACCAGCAGAGGTTGGAGTGGTAGCACAGATACGCAGTATTTT.

In its sample, this clone was seen a few times. V usage is TRBV6-5 and J usage is TRBJ1-2, with 9 bases lining up with TRBD1. The J segment lost 6 bases and the V segment lost 0 bases, leaving 5 bases of the junction unmatched. The CDR3 length is 15 residues. CDR1 MNHEY and CDR2 SVGAGI come from the germline V gene. The CDR3: CASSYSTGGFDGYTF. In DNA form, the CDR3 reads TGTGCCAGCAGTTACTCGACAGGGGGGTTTGATGGCTACACCTTC.

The V gene is TRBV7-2, the J gene TRBJ2-3; no firm D call. Per the germline V gene, CDR1 is SGHTA and CDR2 is FQGNSA. The V end was cut by 1 base, the J end by 6 bases, with 8 bases between. The CDR3 is 13 residues long. The DNA for the CDR3 is TGTGCCAGCAGCTTAGGAAGGTGGGATACGCAGTATTTT. Its protein product is CASSLGRWDTQYF.

CDR3 region: CASSTSEGPLHF. The CDR3 DNA follows: TGTGCCAGCAGCACGTCGGAGGGACCCCTCCACTTT. V gene TRBV7-2 combines with J gene TRBJ1-6; D call uncertain. The CDR3 spans 12 residues. Germline CDR1 SGHTA, CDR2 FQGNSA. V lost 5 bases and J lost 12, with 11 bases in between.

The rearrangement links TRBV6-1 to TRBJ2-1, with D perhaps matching TRBD1 (6 bases). With 6 bases removed from V and 8 bases from J, the gap between germline ends came to 14 bases. Germline values: CDR1 MNHNS, CDR2 SASEGT. This CDR3 contains 13 residues. The CDR3, as DNA: TGTGCCAGCAGACAGGGATTAGTGGATGAGCAGTTCTTC. Encoded protein: CASRQGLVDEQFF.

The chain combines TRBV11-1 with TRBJ1-2; no clear D. This CDR3 region has 14 residues. Trimming pared 1 base from V and 6 bases from J, leaving 12 bases between. Germline V CDR1 and CDR2: SGHAT, FQDESV (reference sequence). The CDR3 region has the DNA TGTGCCAGCAGCTTAGTTACGAGGGTCCATGGCTACACCTTC. Its translation: CASSLVTRVHGYTF.

The chain recombines TRBV11-2 with TRBJ2-7; 8 bases line up with TRBD1. The CDR3 runs 14 residues. Germline CDR1 SGHAT, CDR2 FQNNGV. Unmatched junction bases numbered 4, after V lost 1 base and J lost 5 bases. The CDR3 loop reads CASSLGTGFNEQYF. Here the CDR3 DNA reads TGTGCCAGCAGCTTAGGGACAGGGTTTAACGAGCAGTACTTC.

This chain joins TRBV28 and TRBJ1-2; 8 positions agree with TRBD1. Germline CDR1 and CDR2: MDHEN and SYDVKM. Trimming at V came to 6 bases and at J to 1 base, leaving 4 bases not matched to a gene. The CDR3 contains 14 residues. The CDR3 DNA sequence: TGTGCCAGCAGGTCGACAGGGGTTAACTATGGCTACACCTTC. Residues: CASRSTGVNYGYTF.

This clone was observed a few times. The J gene is TRBJ1-2, the V gene TRBV9, with D maybe TRBD1 (5 bases). The CDR3 length is 14 residues. V was cut by 1 base and J by 2 bases, with 9 bases left in between. The V gene's germline CDR1 is SGDLS and CDR2 YYNGEE. The CDR3 DNA sequence: TGTGCCAGCAGCGTATCATGGGGGAACTATGGCTACACCTTC. Translated: CASSVSWGNYGYTF.

This clone has a single count. This chain connects TRBV7-9 to TRBJ2-3; 8 nucleotides align to TRBD2. This CDR3 contains 13 residues. CDR1 is SEHNR, CDR2 FQNEAQ, per germline (reference sequence). The V segment lost 5 bases and the J segment 5 bases; nucleotides outside the gene matches: 3. The CDR3, as DNA: TGTGCCAGCAGCCGACTAGCGATAGATACGCAGTATTTT. Translation gives CASSRLAIDTQYF.

The rearrangement links TRBV6-5 to TRBJ2-3; a possible D gene is TRBD2 (6 bases). The germline gives CDR1 MNHEY, CDR2 SVGAGI. The CDR3 has 15 residues. The V end was cut by 2 bases, the J end by 4 bases, with 13 bases between. The CDR3 sequence is CASSYRKRVADTQYF. The CDR3 coding sequence is TGTGCCAGCAGTTACCGGAAGCGGGTTGCAGATACGCAGTATTTT.

This clone was detected once. The J gene is TRBJ2-3, the V gene TRBV11-2, with 9 bases identical to TRBD2. Germline V CDR1 and CDR2: SGHAT, FQNNGV. The CDR3 length is 16 residues. J gave up 2 bases and V 3 bases, and 6 bases lay outside the gene matches. The CDR3 DNA is TGTGCCAGCAGCTTGGGGACTAGCAGGATCACAGATACGCAGTATTTT. Translated: CASSLGTSRITDTQYF.

The genes are TRBV11-3 and TRBJ2-3; D not certain. There are 16 residues in the CDR3. The V gene's germline CDR1 is SGHNT and CDR2 YENEEA. Trimming removed 3 bases from V and 0 bases from J, with 13 bases in between. In DNA form, the CDR3 reads TGTGCCAGCAGCTTTGACGGTCAGGAAAGCACAGATACGCAGTATTTT. It is translated as CASSFDGQESTDTQYF.

V gene TRBV7-2 combines with J gene TRBJ2-5, with TRBD2 matching over 12 bases. Germline lookup yields CDR1 SGHTA and CDR2 FQGNSA. V shed 5 bases, J shed 0 bases, and the junction held 4 bases outside the gene matches. The CDR3 runs to 16 residues. CDR3 sequence: CASSVTSGGYQETQYF. The DNA of the CDR3 is TGTGCCAGCAGCGTCACTAGCGGGGGGTACCAAGAGACCCAGTACTTC.

This clone was observed a single time. V gene TRBV5-6 combines with J gene TRBJ2-3; no definite D call. The CDR3 is 14 residues long. Germline CDR1 and CDR2: SGHDT and YYEEEE. V was trimmed by 2 bases and J by 0 bases, leaving 7 bases between them. This CDR3 reads CASSFTVSTDTQYF. The CDR3 DNA reads TGTGCCAGCAGCTTCACAGTGAGCACAGATACGCAGTATTTT.